This TCR beta chain was obtained from a study of T cells in Graves' hyperthyroidism and ophthalmopathy. Points from the study as a whole: The majority of expanded thyroid clonotypes above 0.001 also appeared in blood. Before onset, by a median of approximately 6.8 months, the model predicted ophthalmopathy.

Amplified TCR beta CDR3 regions came from RNA transcripts. An initial round of RT-PCR targeting the TCR CDR3 relied on the HTBI primer set. Each CDR3 protein gets one entry after TCRdb re-called the multiplex PCR reads with MiXCR. The sample has a few hundred thousand distinct CDR3 sequences; more than 15% are singletons. Comments on this clonotype: No antigen is known for it.

Sequenced material: blood. This clonotype originated in a woman aged 55-70 years with Graves' ophthalmopathy.

In DNA, the CDR3 is TGCAGCGTTGGGGAATATAACTATGGCTACACCTTC. Its protein product is CSVGEYNYGYTF. The V gene is TRBV29-1, the J gene TRBJ1-2; D is undetermined. V was cut by 4 bases and J by 1 base, with 7 bases left in between. Looked up from germline, CDR1 is SQVTM and CDR2 is ANQGSEA. The CDR3 totals 12 residues.